What follows are 3 T cell receptor beta chains derived from one specimen sequenced in a study of regulatory T cells in long-lasting Graves disease. Regarding time point: newly diagnosed GD, antithyroid drugs for less than 3 months. There was RNA extracted from PBMCs, and the TCR library was made from it. Researchers made TCR beta libraries by using iRepertoire HTBI primers and running Arm-PCR on CDR3 regions. One entry per CDR3 protein, called by TCRdb with MiXCR from the multiplex PCR reads. The sample shows about 560,000 distinct CDR3 sequences, more than 15% of them seen only once. This sample was also put to use in a study of T cells in Graves' hyperthyroidism and ophthalmopathy.

The sample consisted of peripheral blood mononuclear cells (PBMCs), taken at new diagnosis, from a patient treated with antithyroid drugs. These TCRs come from a man aged 18 to 35 with Graves disease.

V and J are TRBV7-6 and TRBJ2-7; 9 bases line up with TRBD1. Germline CDR1 SGHVS, CDR2 FNYEAQ. Trimming at V came to 5 bases and at J to 3 bases, leaving 5 bases not matched to a gene. The CDR3 totals 14 residues. The DNA of the CDR3 is TGTGCCAGCAGCGATCAGACAGGGGGCTACGAGCAGTACTTC. It encodes CASSDQTGGYEQYF.

This clonotype showed up just a few times. The DNA for the CDR3 is TGTGCCAGCAGTGAAGCGCGTGGGGGGGGGGGGCAGCCCCAGCATTTT. Protein: CASSEARGGGGQPQHF. The gene calls are TRBV2 and TRBJ1-5; perhaps TRBD1 as D (5 bases). This CDR3 is built from 16 residues. The V end was cut by 0 bases, the J end by 7 bases, with 16 bases between. Germline CDR1 reads SNHLY; CDR2 reads FYNNEI.

In its sample, this clonotype was seen many times. The chain uses TRBV10-3 and TRBJ1-1, with D uncertain. Germline CDR1 ENHRY, CDR2 SYGVKD. V lost 2 bases, J lost 1 base, and 8 bases lay in between. CDR3 size: 14 residues. The chain's CDR3 is CAISENVRNTEAFF. The CDR3 DNA follows: TGTGCCATCAGTGAGAACGTGAGGAACACTGAAGCTTTCTTT.